Shown below are 2 T cell receptor beta chains from a single sample sequenced in a study of blood T cells in healthy people across ages. Primers used in a second PCR of roughly 7 to 12 cycles were a sample-barcoded 5' primer and a J-beta primer mix. TCRdb reanalysed the 5' RACE reads using MiXCR and keeps one entry per CDR3 protein. The repertoire holds about 730,000 distinct CDR3 sequences, with 35% to 45% as singletons. Material: blood. These receptors all stem from a woman aged 60-75 years in good health.

This clonotype occurred many times. J is TRBJ1-1 and V is TRBV12-3 or TRBV12-4; D is undetermined. Trimming stripped 2 bases from V and 5 bases from J, with 0 bases between. The CDR3 contains 10 residues. The CDR3 reads CASSLTEAFF. The CDR3 DNA sequence: TGTGCCAGCAGTTTAACTGAAGCTTTCTTT.

This clonotype has a handful of counts. The chain uses TRBV7-3 and TRBJ2-1, with 7 bases identical to TRBD1. This CDR3 is 14 amino acids long. Trimming took 10 bases from V and 8 from J; bases not matched to a gene: 14. Germline V gene data show CDR1 as SGHTA and CDR2 as FQGTGA. CDR3 coding DNA: TGTGCCATCTACCCCGGGACAGATGCCGATGAGCAGTTCTTC. This translates into CAIYPGTDADEQFF.